A selection of T cell receptor beta chains follows, all from one sample in a study of cytomegalovirus exposure and HLA in healthy donors. The repertoire was sequenced with immunoSEQ multiplex PCR; TCRdb's copy has only in-frame clones and lacks some. In the table there are 97,000 or so clones, 70% to 90% of which are singletons. The sample was PBMCs. These receptors originate from a woman under 40 in good health and CMV-seronegative. Each CDR3 is given with its conserved first and last residue. The order of the fields is J gene, D gene, clone size, V gene, CDR3 DNA, CDR3 protein. D genes are given only for firm matches. Rows give clone size only sometimes, using once, few, many, or a class for an expanded clone.

TRBJ2-1	TRBD2	once	TRBV7-3	TGTGCCAGCAGCTCAGCGGGGAGGACTAGCGGGATTGCTGAGCAGTTCTTC	CASSSAGRTSGIAEQFF
TRBJ2-1	NA	NA	TRBV6-6	TGTGCCAGCAGCGTAGACAGTTACAATGAGCAGTTCTTC	CASSVDSYNEQFF
TRBJ1-4	NA	NA	TRBV29-1	TGCAGCGTTGGAAGCGGAACTAATGAAAAACTGTTTTTT	CSVGSGTNEKLFF
TRBJ1-2	NA	NA	TRBV5-6	TGTGCCAGCAGCTTCCTCGGGGAACGTCACTATGGCTACACCTTC	CASSFLGERHYGYTF
TRBJ1-6	TRBD1	once	TRBV5-1	TGCGCCAGCAGCTCCGGAGGGACAGGGGGAAATTCACCCCTCCACTTT	CASSSGGTGGNSPLHF
TRBJ1-5	NA	NA	TRBV9	TGTGCCAGCAGCGCAGACACGAGCAATCAGCCCCAGCATTTT	CASSADTSNQPQHF
TRBJ1-5	TRBD1	once	TRBV7-2	TGTGCCAGCAGCACACAGGGGACTCAGCCCCAGCATTTT	CASSTQGTQPQHF
TRBJ2-3	NA	once	TRBV28	TGTGCCAGCGTGGGGCAGGGAACCAGCACAGATACGCAGTATTTT	CASVGQGTSTDTQYF
TRBJ1-2	NA	NA	TRBV18	TGTGCCAGCTCACCACCGGTCGCGGGTACTGGCTACACCTTC	CASSPPVAGTGYTF
TRBJ1-4	TRBD1	NA	TRBV25-1	TGTGCCAGCAGTCCCCCCCGGAGGACAGGGAAATCTAATGAAAAACTGTTTTTT	CASSPPRRTGKSNEKLFF
TRBJ1-4	NA	NA	TRBV7-8	TGTGCCAGCAGCTTAATTAGGAGCCTAACTAATGAAAAACTGTTTTTT	CASSLIRSLTNEKLFF
TRBJ2-1	TRBD2	NA	TRBV11-3	TGTGCCAGCAGCCTCCTAGCGGGAGGCAGTGAGGAGCAGTTCTTC	CASSLLAGGSEEQFF
TRBJ2-7	NA	once	TRBV19	TGTGCCAGTAGTATGAGGGGAGGGACAAACTCCTACGAGCAGTACTTC	CASSMRGGTNSYEQYF
TRBJ1-6	TRBD1	few	TRBV7-9	TGTGCCAGTGAAGACAGGGGAGATTCACCCCTCCACTTT	CASEDRGDSPLHF
TRBJ1-2	NA	NA	TRBV10-3	TGTGCCATCAGCTCCGGGGGGCCTAACTATGGCTACACCTTC	CAISSGGPNYGYTF
TRBJ2-1	TRBD2	NA	TRBV9	TGTGCCAGCAGCTTCGGACTAGCGGCCTCCTACAATGAGCAGTTCTTC	CASSFGLAASYNEQFF
TRBJ2-3	TRBD2	NA	TRBV5-1	TGCGCCAGCAGCTTGAGGGGACTAGCGAAAGATACGCAGTATTTT	CASSLRGLAKDTQYF
TRBJ2-1	TRBD2	NA	TRBV5-1	TGCGCCAGCAGCCCGCTAGCGGGGGCTTCCTACAATGAGCAGTTCTTC	CASSPLAGASYNEQFF
TRBJ2-7	TRBD1	NA	TRBV25-1	TGTGCCAGCAGTCCCCCCGAGCCCAAGTGGGGACAGTACGAGCAGTACTTC	CASSPPEPKWGQYEQYF
TRBJ2-7	TRBD2	NA	TRBV6-1	TGTGCCAGCAGTGAACACCCAGCGGGAGCCTCCTACGAGCAGTACTTC	CASSEHPAGASYEQYF
TRBJ1-2	TRBD1	NA	TRBV28	TGTGCCAGCAGTTCGGGACAGGGGGTGTGGGGCTACACCTTC	CASSSGQGVWGYTF
TRBJ2-7	NA	NA	TRBV21-1	TGTGCCAGCAGCAGAGGGGGCTACGAGCAGTACTTC	CASSRGGYEQYF
TRBJ1-5	TRBD1	NA	TRBV7-3	TGTGCCAGCAGCTCCCAAACTCCGGGACAGCGGCTAGGCAATCAGCCCCAGCATTTT	CASSSQTPGQRLGNQPQHF
TRBJ2-3	TRBD1	NA	TRBV6-6	TGTGCCAGCAGCCTACAGGGGGCGATGGATACAGATACGCAGTATTTT	CASSLQGAMDTDTQYF
TRBJ1-5	NA	NA	TRBV19	TGTGCCAGTACTATGTGGAGGAGCAATCAGCCCCAGCATTTT	CASTMWRSNQPQHF
TRBJ2-5	TRBD2	NA	TRBV10-3	TGTGCCATCAGTGAGCCTAGCGGGGTTAAGAGTGAGACCCAGTACTTC	CAISEPSGVKSETQYF
TRBJ1-5	NA	few	TRBV2	TGTGCCAGCAGTGAAGAGGGAGGGAAAGGTCAGCCCCAGCATTTT	CASSEEGGKGQPQHF
TRBJ1-2	NA	NA	TRBV28	TGTGCCAGCAGCATCTGGGGGGGCAGCTATGGCTACACCTTC	CASSIWGGSYGYTF
TRBJ2-7	NA	NA	TRBV2	TGTGCCAGCAGTCCTGGGGCAGGTAGCGAGCAGTACTTC	CASSPGAGSEQYF
TRBJ1-3	TRBD1	NA	TRBV29-1	TGCAGCGTCCAACGAGGGACAGGGGGAAACACCATATATTTT	CSVQRGTGGNTIYF
TRBJ2-5	NA	NA	TRBV6-6	TGTGCCAGCAGTTATTTGGCAGAGACCCAGTACTTC	CASSYLAETQYF
TRBJ1-2	TRBD1	NA	TRBV28	TGTGCCACCCCCCGGGACAGACTTAACTATGGCTACACCTTC	CATPRDRLNYGYTF
TRBJ2-7	NA	NA	TRBV6-4	TGTCCCCCGGGAACGGGAAGGTCCTACGAGCAGTACTTC	CPPGTGRSYEQYF
TRBJ2-1	NA	NA	TRBV29-1	TGCAGCGGTACAGCCGACTCCTACAATGAGCAGTTCTTC	CSGTADSYNEQFF
TRBJ2-1	TRBD2	NA	TRBV7-3	TGTGCCAGCAGCCCGGTACTAGCGGGAGTTTATGAGCAGTTCTTC	CASSPVLAGVYEQFF
TRBJ2-7	TRBD2	NA	TRBV2	TGTGCCAGCATGCCTAGCGGGGGGTACGAGCAGTACTTC	CASMPSGGYEQYF
TRBJ1-1	NA	NA	TRBV28	TGTGCCAGCAGAACAGATTTGACTGAAGCTTTCTTT	CASRTDLTEAFF
TRBJ1-1	NA	few	TRBV11-2	TGTGCCAGCAGCCGCGACTTCCTTAAAGGAGCTTTCTTT	CASSRDFLKGAFF
TRBJ2-7	TRBD1	NA	TRBV18	TGTGCCAGCTCACCCTTGGGACAGGGTGCCTCCGAGCAGTACTTC	CASSPLGQGASEQYF
TRBJ2-3	NA	NA	TRBV2	TGTGCCAGGGCCCGGGGAACAGATACGCAGTATTTT	CARARGTDTQYF
TRBJ1-3	NA	NA	TRBV10-1	TGCGCCATCCCTGGCCTCAGGGGAACCGGCACCATATATTTT	CAIPGLRGTGTIYF
TRBJ1-5	NA	NA	TRBV27	TGTGCCAGCAGTCCCCGGGGTTATAGCAATCAGCCCCAGCATTTT	CASSPRGYSNQPQHF